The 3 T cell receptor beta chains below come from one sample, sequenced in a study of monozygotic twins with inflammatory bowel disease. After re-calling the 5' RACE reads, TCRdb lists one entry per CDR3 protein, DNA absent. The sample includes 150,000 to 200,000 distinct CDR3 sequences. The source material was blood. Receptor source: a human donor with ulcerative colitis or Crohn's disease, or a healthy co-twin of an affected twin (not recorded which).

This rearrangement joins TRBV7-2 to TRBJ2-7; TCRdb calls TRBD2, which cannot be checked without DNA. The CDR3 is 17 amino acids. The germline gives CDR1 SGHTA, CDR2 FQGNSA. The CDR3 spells CASSLYASGSGAYEQYF.

CDR3 sequence reads: CAWSGDSWKEKLFF. The chain joins TRBV30 to TRBJ1-4; the TCRdb call, TRBD1, lacks DNA for checking. CDR1 GTSNPN and CDR2 SVGIG come from the germline V gene (reference sequence). The CDR3 is 14 residues long. Using reference TRBV30 and TRBJ1-4 for the parts outside the CDR3, the full variable domain is SQTIHQWPATLVQPVGSPLSLECTVEGTSNPNLYWYRQAAGRGLQLLFYSVGIGQISSEVPQNLSASRPQDRQFILSSKKLLLSDSGFYLCAWSGDSWKEKLFFGSGTQLSVL.

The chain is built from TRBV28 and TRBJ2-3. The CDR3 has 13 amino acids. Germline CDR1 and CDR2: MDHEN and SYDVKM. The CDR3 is CASSSDLTDTQYF.